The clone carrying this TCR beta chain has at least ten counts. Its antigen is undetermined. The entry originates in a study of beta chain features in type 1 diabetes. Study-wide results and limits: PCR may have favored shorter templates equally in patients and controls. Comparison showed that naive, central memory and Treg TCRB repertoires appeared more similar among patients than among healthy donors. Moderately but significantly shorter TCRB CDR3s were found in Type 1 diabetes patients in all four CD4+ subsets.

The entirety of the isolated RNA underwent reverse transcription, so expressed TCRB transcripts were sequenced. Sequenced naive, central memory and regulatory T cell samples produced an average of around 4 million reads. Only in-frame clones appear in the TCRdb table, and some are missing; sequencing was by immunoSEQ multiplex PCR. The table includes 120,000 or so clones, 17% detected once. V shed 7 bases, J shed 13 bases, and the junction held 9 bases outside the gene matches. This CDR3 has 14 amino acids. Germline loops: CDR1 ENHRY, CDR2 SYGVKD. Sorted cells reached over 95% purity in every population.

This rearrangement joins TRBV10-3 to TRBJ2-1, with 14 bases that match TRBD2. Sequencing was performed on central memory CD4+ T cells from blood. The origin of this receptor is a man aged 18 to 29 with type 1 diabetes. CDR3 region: CAINPGLAGGRQFF. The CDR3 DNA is TGTGCCATCAATCCCGGACTAGCGGGAGGCCGCCAGTTCTTC.